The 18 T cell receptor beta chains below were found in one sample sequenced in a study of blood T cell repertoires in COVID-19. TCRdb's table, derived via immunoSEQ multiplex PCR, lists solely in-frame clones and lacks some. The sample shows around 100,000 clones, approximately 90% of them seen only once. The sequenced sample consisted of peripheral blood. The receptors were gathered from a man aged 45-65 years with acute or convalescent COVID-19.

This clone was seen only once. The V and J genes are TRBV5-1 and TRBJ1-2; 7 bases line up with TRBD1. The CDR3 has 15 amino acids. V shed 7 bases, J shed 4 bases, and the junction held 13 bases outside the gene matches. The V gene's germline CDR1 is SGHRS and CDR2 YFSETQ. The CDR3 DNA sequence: TGCGCCAGCGGGGCAAGACAGGGTGGTTCCTATGGCTACACCTTC. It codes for CASGARQGGSYGYTF.

CDR3 coding DNA: TGTGCCAGCAGCCAAGATAAACCAGGCAGAGCTTTCTTT. As protein: CASSQDKPGRAFF. This chain uses TRBV3-1 (or the pseudogene TRBV3-2) with TRBJ1-1; D call uncertain. Germline-derived CDR1 and CDR2 are LGHDT and YNNKEL (reference sequence). CDR3 length: 13 amino acids. V lost 0 bases, J lost 10 bases, and 12 bases lay in between.

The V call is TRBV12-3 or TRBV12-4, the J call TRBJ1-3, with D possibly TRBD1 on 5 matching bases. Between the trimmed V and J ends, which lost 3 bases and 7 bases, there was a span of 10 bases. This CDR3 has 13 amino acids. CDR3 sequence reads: CASSFSGGNTIYF. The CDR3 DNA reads TGTGCCAGCAGTTTTTCCGGGGGGAACACCATATATTTT.

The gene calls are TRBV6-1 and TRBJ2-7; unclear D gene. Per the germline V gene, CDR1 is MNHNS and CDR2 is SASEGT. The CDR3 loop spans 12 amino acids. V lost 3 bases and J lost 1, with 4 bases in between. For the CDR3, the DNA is TGTGCCAGCAGTGAGCGGTCCTACGAGCAGTACTTC. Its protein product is CASSERSYEQYF.

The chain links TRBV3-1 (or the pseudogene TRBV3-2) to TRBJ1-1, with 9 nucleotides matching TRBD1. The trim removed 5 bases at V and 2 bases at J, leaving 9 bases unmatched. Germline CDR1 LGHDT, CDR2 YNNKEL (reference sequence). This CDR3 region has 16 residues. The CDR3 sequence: CASSFRQGVANTEAFF. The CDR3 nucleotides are TGTGCCAGCAGCTTTAGACAGGGGGTTGCAAACACTGAAGCTTTCTTT.

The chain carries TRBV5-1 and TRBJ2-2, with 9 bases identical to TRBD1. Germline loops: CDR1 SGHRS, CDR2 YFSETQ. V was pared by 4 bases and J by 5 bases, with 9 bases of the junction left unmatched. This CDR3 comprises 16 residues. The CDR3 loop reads CASSGSDRGHTGELFF. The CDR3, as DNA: TGCGCCAGCAGCGGATCGGACAGGGGACATACCGGGGAGCTGTTTTTT.

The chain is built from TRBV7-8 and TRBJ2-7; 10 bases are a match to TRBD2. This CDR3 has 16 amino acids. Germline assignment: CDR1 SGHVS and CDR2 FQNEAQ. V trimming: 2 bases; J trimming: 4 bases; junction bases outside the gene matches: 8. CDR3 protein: CASSLKAGGPGYEQYF. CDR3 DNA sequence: TGTGCCAGCAGCTTAAAAGCGGGAGGGCCGGGGTACGAGCAGTACTTC.

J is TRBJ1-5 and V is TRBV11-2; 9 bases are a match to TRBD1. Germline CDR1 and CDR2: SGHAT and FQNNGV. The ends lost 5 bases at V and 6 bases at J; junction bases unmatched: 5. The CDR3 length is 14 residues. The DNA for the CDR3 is TGTGCCAGCAGCCCGACAGGGGGAGTTCAGCCCCAGCATTTT. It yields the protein CASSPTGGVQPQHF.

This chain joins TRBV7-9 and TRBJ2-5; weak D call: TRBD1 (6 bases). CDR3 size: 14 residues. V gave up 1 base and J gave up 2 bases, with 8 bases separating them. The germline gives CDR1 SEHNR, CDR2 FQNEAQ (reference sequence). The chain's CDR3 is CASSLGGQQETQYF. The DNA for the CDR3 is TGTGCCAGCAGCTTAGGCGGACAGCAAGAGACCCAGTACTTC.

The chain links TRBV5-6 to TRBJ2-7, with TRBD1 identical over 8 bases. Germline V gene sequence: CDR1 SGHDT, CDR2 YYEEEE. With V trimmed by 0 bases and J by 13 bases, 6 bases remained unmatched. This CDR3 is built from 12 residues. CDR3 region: CASSLGRTGPYF. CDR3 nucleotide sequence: TGTGCCAGCAGCTTGGGGCGGACAGGGCCTTACTTC.

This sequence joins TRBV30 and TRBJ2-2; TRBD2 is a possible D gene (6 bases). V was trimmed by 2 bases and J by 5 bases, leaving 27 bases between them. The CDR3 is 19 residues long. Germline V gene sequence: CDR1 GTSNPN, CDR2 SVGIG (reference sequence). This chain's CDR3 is CAWSLFKLGTGFGTGELFF. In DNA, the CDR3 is TGTGCCTGGAGTTTGTTTAAATTAGGGACTGGGTTCGGGACCGGGGAGCTGTTTTTT.

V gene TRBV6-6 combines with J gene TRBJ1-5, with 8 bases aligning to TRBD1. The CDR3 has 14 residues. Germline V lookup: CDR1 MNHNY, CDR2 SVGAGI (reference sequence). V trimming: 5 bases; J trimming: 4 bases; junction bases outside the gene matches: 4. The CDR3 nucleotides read TGTGCCAGCAGTCCAGGGGGCAGGAATCAGCCCCAGCATTTT. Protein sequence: CASSPGGRNQPQHF.

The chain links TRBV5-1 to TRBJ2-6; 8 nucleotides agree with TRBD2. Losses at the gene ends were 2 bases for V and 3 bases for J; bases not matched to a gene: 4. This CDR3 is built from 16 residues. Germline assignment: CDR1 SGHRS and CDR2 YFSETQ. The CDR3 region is CASSFRAGVGANVLTF. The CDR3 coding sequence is TGCGCCAGCAGCTTCCGAGCGGGAGTTGGGGCCAACGTCCTGACTTTC. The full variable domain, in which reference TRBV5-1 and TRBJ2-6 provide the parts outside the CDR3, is KAGVTQTPRYLIKTRGQQVTLSCSPISGHRSVSWYQQTPGQGLQFLFEYFSETQRNKGNFPGRFSGRQFSNSRSEMNVSTLELGDSALYLCASSFRAGVGANVLTFGAGSRLTVL.

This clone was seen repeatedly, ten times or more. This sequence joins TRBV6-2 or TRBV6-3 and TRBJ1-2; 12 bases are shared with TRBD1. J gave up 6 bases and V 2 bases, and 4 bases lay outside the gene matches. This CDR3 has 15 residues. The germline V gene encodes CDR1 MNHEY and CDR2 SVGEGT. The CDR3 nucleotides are TGTGCCAGCAGTTACACCGGGACAGGGGGCGATGGCTACACCTTC. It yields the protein CASSYTGTGGDGYTF.

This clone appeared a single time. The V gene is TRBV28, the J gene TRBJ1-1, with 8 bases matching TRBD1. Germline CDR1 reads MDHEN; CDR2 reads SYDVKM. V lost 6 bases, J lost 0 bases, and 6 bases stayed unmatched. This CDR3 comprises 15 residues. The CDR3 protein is CASRGQGGMNTEAFF. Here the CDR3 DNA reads TGTGCCAGCAGAGGACAGGGAGGCATGAACACTGAAGCTTTCTTT. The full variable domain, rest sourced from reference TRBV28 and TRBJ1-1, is DVKVTQSSRYLVKRTGEKVFLECVQDMDHENMFWYRQDPGLGLRLIYFSYDVKMKEKGDIPEGYSVSREKKERFSLILESASTNQTSMYLCASRGQGGMNTEAFFGQGTRLTVV.

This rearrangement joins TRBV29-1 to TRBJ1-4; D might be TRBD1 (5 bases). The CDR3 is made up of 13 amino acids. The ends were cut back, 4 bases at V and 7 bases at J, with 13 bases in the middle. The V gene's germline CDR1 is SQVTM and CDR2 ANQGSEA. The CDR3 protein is CSVARAQGEKLFF. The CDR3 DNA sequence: TGCAGCGTTGCTAGGGCGCAGGGTGAAAAACTGTTTTTT.

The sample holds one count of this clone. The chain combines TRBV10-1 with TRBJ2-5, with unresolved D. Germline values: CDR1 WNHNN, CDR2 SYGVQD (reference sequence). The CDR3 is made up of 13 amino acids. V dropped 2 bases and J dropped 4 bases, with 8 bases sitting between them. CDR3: CASSETWRETQYF. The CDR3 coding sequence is TGCGCCAGCAGTGAGACGTGGAGAGAGACCCAGTACTTC.

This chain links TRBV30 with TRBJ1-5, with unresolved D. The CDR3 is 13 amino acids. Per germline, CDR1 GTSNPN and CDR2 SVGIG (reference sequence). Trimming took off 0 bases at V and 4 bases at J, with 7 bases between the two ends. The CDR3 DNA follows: TGTGCCTGGAGTGTATCGGGGAATCAGCCCCAGCATTTT. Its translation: CAWSVSGNQPQHF.